This T cell receptor beta chain is from a study of control samples from healthy donors and cancer patients. CDR3 size: 15 residues. Germline CDR1 and CDR2: SGHVT and SQSDAQ. V gave up 5 bases and J gave up 1 base; unmatched junction bases: 7. Libraries were prepared by immunoSEQ multiplex PCR; TCRdb keeps only in-frame clonotypes and omits some of them. Found here are 63,000 or so clones, about nine tenths of them singletons; the top ten hold less than 6%. The sample taken for sequencing was PBMCs. The receptor's source is a man in his fifties or sixties with colorectal cancer. The genes are TRBV7-4 and TRBJ1-1; the match to TRBD1 covers 7 bases. In DNA form, the CDR3 reads TGTGCCAGCAGCCCACCACAGGGGCGGAACACTGAAGCTTTCTTT. Its protein product is CASSPPQGRNTEAFF.